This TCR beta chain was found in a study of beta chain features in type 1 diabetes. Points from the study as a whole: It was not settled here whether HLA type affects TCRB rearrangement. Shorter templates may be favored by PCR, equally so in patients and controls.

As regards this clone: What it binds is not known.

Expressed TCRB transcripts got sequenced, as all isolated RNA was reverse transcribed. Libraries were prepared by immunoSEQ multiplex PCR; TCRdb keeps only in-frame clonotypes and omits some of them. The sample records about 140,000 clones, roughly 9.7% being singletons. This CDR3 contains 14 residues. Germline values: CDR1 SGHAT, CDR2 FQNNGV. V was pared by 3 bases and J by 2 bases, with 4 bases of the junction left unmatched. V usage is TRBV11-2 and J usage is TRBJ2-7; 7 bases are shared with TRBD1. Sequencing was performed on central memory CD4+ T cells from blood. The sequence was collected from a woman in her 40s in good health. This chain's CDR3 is CASSFQGTAYEQYF. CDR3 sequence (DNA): TGTGCCAGCAGCTTCCAGGGGACAGCCTACGAGCAGTACTTC.